The entry below gives a single T cell receptor beta chain sequence along with its context. Its specific antigen is unknown. No base qualities exist here, and no much larger clone lies one base off it. For CDR1 and CDR2, the germline V gene (reference sequence) lists SGHKS and YYEKEE. The CDR3 spans 16 residues, from the cysteine through the phenylalanine. Just CDR3 DNA is preserved here, 48 bases in frame from base 1. V gives up 4 bases and J gives up 0 bases, and the segment between their germline ends measures 15 bases. Sequencing was performed on an Illumina HiSeq 1500. TCRdb ran its own pipeline on the public reads, namely fastp trimming at Q25 and MiXCR clone calling, and kept in-frame beta chains. Under each unique CDR3 protein, matching rows form one entry showing the most common genes and DNA. The table for this sample lists about 130,000 distinct CDR3 sequences; 8.8% of them were counted only once. The biggest ten clones account for roughly 9.1% of the sample.

This entry is derived from a study of T cell repertoires in cytomegalovirus infection (dated by TCRdb to about 2019). Study-wide context: Because public TCR beta signatures pointed to carriage of CMV infection together with the matching HLA type, the HLA type of each donor mattered for the analysis. Study-level results and caveats: In both this cohort and an independent cohort of 350 or so donors, the cumulative frequency of public TCR beta family members distinguished carriers of CMV infection plus the relevant HLA type. The ex vivo response was dominated by HLA-C-restricted CMV-specific TCR beta clonotypes, which also provided the single most frequent clonotype in two of eight donors.

This receptor chain uses TRBV5-5 and TRBJ2-3; the D gene lacks a confident call. The specimen sequenced was PBMCs. The receptor was isolated from a human donor in good health (CMV status not recorded). Some clones in this sample may be carry-over from other donors' samples. The DNA reads TGTGCCAGCAGCCCAGACCAGATAACCAGCACAGATACGCAGTATTTT. It is translated as CASSPDQITSTDTQYF.